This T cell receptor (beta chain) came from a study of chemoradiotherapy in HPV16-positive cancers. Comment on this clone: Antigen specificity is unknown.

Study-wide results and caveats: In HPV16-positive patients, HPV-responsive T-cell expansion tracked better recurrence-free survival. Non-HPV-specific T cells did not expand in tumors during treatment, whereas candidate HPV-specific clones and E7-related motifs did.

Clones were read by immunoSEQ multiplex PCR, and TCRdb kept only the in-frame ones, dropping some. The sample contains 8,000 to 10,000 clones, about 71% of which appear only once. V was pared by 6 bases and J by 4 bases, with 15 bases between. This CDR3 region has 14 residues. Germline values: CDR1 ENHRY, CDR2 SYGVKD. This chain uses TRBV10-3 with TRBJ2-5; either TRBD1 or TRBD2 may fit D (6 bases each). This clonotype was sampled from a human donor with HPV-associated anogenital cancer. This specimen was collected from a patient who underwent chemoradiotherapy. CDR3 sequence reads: CAISAAGGRETQYF. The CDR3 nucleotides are TGTGCCATCAGCGCCGCTGGGGGGCGAGAGACCCAGTACTTC.